The 17 T cell receptor beta chains given below trace back to one sample, sequenced in a study of T cells of healthy individuals. In TCRdb, the 5' RACE reads were re-called with MiXCR into one record per CDR3 protein. The sample has around 98,000 distinct CDR3 sequences, approximately 15% seen once. The receptors originated from a human donor in good health.

This clonotype has more than one count but fewer than ten. The chain uses TRBV5-1 and TRBJ2-7; D may be TRBD1 or TRBD2 (5 bases each). V was shortened by 2 bases and J by 4 bases, with 19 bases between the two germline ends. Germline-derived CDR1 and CDR2 are SGHRS and YFSETQ. The CDR3 has 16 residues. The CDR3 here is CASSLTTGTKTYEQYF. CDR3 DNA: TGCGCCAGCAGCTTAACGACCGGGACCAAAACATACGAGCAGTACTTC.

In its sample, this clonotype was seen a few times. The chain couples TRBV24-1 to TRBJ2-1; tentatively, D is TRBD2 (5 bases). The CDR3 spans 14 residues. Germline V CDR1 and CDR2: KGHDR, SFDVKD. Trimming pared 4 bases from V and 10 bases from J, leaving 16 bases between. CDR3 region: CATSDPGKAGEQFF. The DNA of the CDR3 is TGTGCCACCAGTGACCCTGGGAAGGCGGGCGAGCAGTTCTTC.

The CDR3: CASSRTILTDTQYF. The CDR3 DNA sequence: TGTGCCAGCAGTAGGACAATACTCACAGATACGCAGTATTTT. The chain recombines TRBV6-1 with TRBJ2-3, with a possible D match to TRBD1 (5 bases). V lost 5 bases to trimming and J lost 2 bases, with 11 bases between them. The CDR3 is 14 amino acids. Germline V lookup: CDR1 MNHNS, CDR2 SASEGT.

This clonotype appeared many times. The chain links TRBV7-9 to TRBJ2-5; weak D call: TRBD2 (5 bases). V lost 4 bases, J lost 5 bases, and 17 bases lay in between. The CDR3 spans 15 residues. Germline V CDR1 and CDR2: SEHNR, FQNEAQ (reference sequence). Written as DNA, the CDR3 is TGTGCCAGCAGCTCCCGTCTAACCCGGAGGGAGACCCAGTACTTC. Its protein is CASSSRLTRRETQYF. Based on the CDR3 plus reference TRBV7-9 and TRBJ2-5, the full variable domain is DTGVSQNPRHKITKRGQNVTFRCDPISEHNRLYWYRQTLGQGPEFLTYFQNEAQLEKSRLLSDRFSAERPKGSFSTLEIQRTEQGDSAMYLCASSSRLTRRETQYFGPGTRLLVL.

The rearrangement links TRBV7-8 to TRBJ2-5; 7 nucleotides match TRBD1. Germline assignment: CDR1 SGHVS and CDR2 FQNEAQ. J was trimmed by 1 base and V by 5 bases; bases with no gene match: 4. The CDR3 extends over 14 amino acids. In DNA form, the CDR3 reads TGTGCCAGCAGCCCACGACAGGGCCAAGAGACCCAGTACTTC. The encoded protein is CASSPRQGQETQYF.

To note about this clonotype: This may stem from a read error, because a much larger clone lies one nucleotide away. V is TRBV6-5 and J is TRBJ2-1; D is tentatively TRBD1 or TRBD2 (5 bases each). The CDR3 is made up of 15 amino acids. Germline loops: CDR1 MNHEY, CDR2 SVGAGI. V shed 5 bases and J shed 8 bases, with 19 bases lying between them. The CDR3 loop reads CASSDPSWGSHEQFF. As DNA, the CDR3 is TGTGCCAGCAGTGACCCTAGCTGGGGGTCCCATGAGCAGTTCTTC.

The chain has TRBV2 and TRBJ1-2; D is uncertain. Trimming removed 4 bases at V and 8 bases at J, with 11 bases between. Germline CDR1 reads SNHLY; CDR2 reads FYNNEI. CDR3 length equals 12 residues. DNA of the CDR3: TGTGCCAGCAGTGCTGAGATGGTCGGCTACACCTTC. Translating it yields CASSAEMVGYTF. Together with reference TRBV2 and TRBJ1-2, the CDR3 gives the full variable domain: EPEVTQTPSHQVTQMGQEVILRCVPISNHLYFYWYRQILGQKVEFLVSFYNNEISEKSEIFDDQFSVERPDGSNFTLKIRSTKLEDSAMYFCASSAEMVGYTFGSGTRLTVV.

A note on this clonotype: Possible read error: a much larger clone is one base away. V is TRBV9 and J is TRBJ1-1; 7 bases align to TRBD1. Per the germline V gene, CDR1 is SGDLS and CDR2 is YYNGEE. The CDR3 has 13 amino acids. The DNA for the CDR3 is TGTTCCAGTTCCGACAGGGCAAACACTGAAGCTTTCTTT. Protein sequence: CSSSDRANTEAFF.

This clonotype was seen ten or more times. The chain couples TRBV7-9 to TRBJ1-5; 8 nucleotides align to TRBD1. The V gene's germline CDR1 is SEHNR and CDR2 FQNEAQ (reference sequence). This CDR3 contains 14 residues. V gave up 4 bases and J gave up 4 bases; unmatched junction bases: 3. The CDR3 DNA is TGTGCCAGCAGCTCAACAGGGGGTAATCAGCCCCAGCATTTT. This encodes CASSSTGGNQPQHF. The full variable domain, its missing parts supplied by reference TRBV7-9 and TRBJ1-5, is DTGVSQNPRHKITKRGQNVTFRCDPISEHNRLYWYRQTLGQGPEFLTYFQNEAQLEKSRLLSDRFSAERPKGSFSTLEIQRTEQGDSAMYLCASSSTGGNQPQHFGDGTRLSIL.

This clonotype was counted a few times. The chain uses TRBV28 and TRBJ2-4; D not certain. V was clipped by 2 bases and J by 6 bases, with 11 bases between them. In germline, CDR1 is MDHEN, CDR2 SYDVKM. There are 14 residues in the CDR3. In nucleotides, the CDR3 is TGTGCCAGCAGTTTAAACGGGCCGGGAAACATTCAGTACTTC. This sequence encodes CASSLNGPGNIQYF.

In this sample, this clonotype turned up a few times. The rearrangement joins TRBV7-2 to TRBJ2-3; TRBD2 matches at 10 bases. Germline V lookup: CDR1 SGHTA, CDR2 FQGNSA. The ends lost 0 bases at V and 2 bases at J; junction bases unmatched: 11. The CDR3 is 19 amino acids. The CDR3 sequence: CASSLAFLAGVPFTDTQYF. The CDR3 DNA reads as TGTGCCAGCAGCTTAGCATTTCTAGCGGGGGTTCCTTTCACAGATACGCAGTATTTT.

This clonotype was observed a few times. The gene calls are TRBV3-1 and TRBJ1-1; D unresolved. V lost 5 bases, J lost 6 bases, and 10 bases lay in between. The CDR3 extends over 12 amino acids. The V gene's germline CDR1 is LGHDT and CDR2 YNNKEL (reference sequence). In DNA, the CDR3 is TGTGCCAGCAGCTCTTCCGTGGCTGAAGCTTTCTTT. Amino acids: CASSSSVAEAFF.

This rearrangement joins TRBV5-6 to TRBJ2-1; 8 positions agree with TRBD2. Germline assignment: CDR1 SGHDT and CDR2 YYEEEE. There are 16 residues in the CDR3. V shed 4 bases, J shed 4 bases, and the junction held 10 bases outside the gene matches. CDR3: CASSLPLAGLYNEQFF. CDR3 coding DNA: TGTGCCAGCAGCCTCCCTTTAGCGGGATTATACAATGAGCAGTTCTTC.

This clonotype was observed a handful of times. The chain links TRBV3-1 to TRBJ2-1; maybe TRBD2 (6 bases). CDR1 is LGHDT and CDR2 is YNNKEL in the germline V gene (reference sequence). There are 13 residues in the CDR3. Trimming stripped 1 base from V and 9 bases from J, with 10 bases between. The CDR3 is CASSQAGEIEQFF. CDR3 coding DNA: TGTGCCAGCAGCCAAGCGGGAGAGATTGAGCAGTTCTTC.

This clonotype was detected only a few times. J is TRBJ2-7 and V is TRBV10-3; D is unresolved. The V gene lost 2 bases and the J gene lost 0 bases, with 14 bases spanning the gap. This CDR3 is 16 amino acids long. The germline CDR1 and CDR2 sequences are ENHRY and SYGVKD. The CDR3 coding sequence is TGTGCCATCAGTGAGCAACCCTCGACCTCCTCCTACGAGCAGTACTTC. It is translated as CAISEQPSTSSYEQYF.

The gene calls are TRBV7-7 and TRBJ1-1; D remains ambiguous. The CDR3 length is 13 residues. CDR1 is SSHAT and CDR2 is FNYEAQ in the germline V gene (reference sequence). V lost 5 bases and J 7 bases, leaving 14 bases between the germline ends. CDR3 sequence: CASSLEAGGEAFF. For the CDR3, the DNA is TGTGCCAGCAGCCTAGAGGCGGGCGGTGAAGCTTTCTTT. Filled out from reference TRBV7-7 and TRBJ1-1, the complete variable domain reads GAGVSQSPRYKVTKRGQDVTLRCDPISSHATLYWYQQALGQGPEFLTYFNYEAQPDKSGLPSDRFSAERPEGSISTLTIQRTEQRDSAMYRCASSLEAGGEAFFGQGTRLTVV.

This clonotype occurred a few times. The chain has TRBV28 and TRBJ1-1; D ambiguous. Looked up from germline, CDR1 is MDHEN and CDR2 is SYDVKM. Trimming stripped 5 bases from V and 5 bases from J, with 9 bases between. This CDR3 is built from 12 residues. The DNA of the CDR3 is TGTGCCAGCAGTGTTAAAGAAACTGAAGCTTTCTTT. Protein: CASSVKETEAFF.